This T cell receptor (beta chain) was recovered during a study of T cells in Graves' hyperthyroidism and ophthalmopathy. Germline assignment: CDR1 GTSNPN and CDR2 SVGIG (reference sequence). The V gene end was trimmed by 5 bases and the J gene end by 6 bases; junction bases not matched to a gene: 9. CDR3 length: 13 residues. RNA transcripts served as the template for amplifying TCR beta CDR3 regions. With the HTBI primer set, the TCR CDR3 went through a first round of RT-PCR. Using its own MiXCR run on the multiplex PCR reads, TCRdb lists one record per CDR3 protein. The sample consists of fewer than 900,000 distinct CDR3 sequences, about 17% of them appearing once.

V usage is TRBV30 and J usage is TRBJ1-1; TRBD1 matches 7 bases. The sample comprised blood. This clonotype originated in a woman aged 45-60 years with Graves' hyperthyroidism that later progressed to Graves' ophthalmopathy. DNA for the CDR3: TGTGCCTGGGCCCGCAGGGGGGGGGCTGAAGCTTTCTTT. Its protein product is CAWARRGGAEAFF.